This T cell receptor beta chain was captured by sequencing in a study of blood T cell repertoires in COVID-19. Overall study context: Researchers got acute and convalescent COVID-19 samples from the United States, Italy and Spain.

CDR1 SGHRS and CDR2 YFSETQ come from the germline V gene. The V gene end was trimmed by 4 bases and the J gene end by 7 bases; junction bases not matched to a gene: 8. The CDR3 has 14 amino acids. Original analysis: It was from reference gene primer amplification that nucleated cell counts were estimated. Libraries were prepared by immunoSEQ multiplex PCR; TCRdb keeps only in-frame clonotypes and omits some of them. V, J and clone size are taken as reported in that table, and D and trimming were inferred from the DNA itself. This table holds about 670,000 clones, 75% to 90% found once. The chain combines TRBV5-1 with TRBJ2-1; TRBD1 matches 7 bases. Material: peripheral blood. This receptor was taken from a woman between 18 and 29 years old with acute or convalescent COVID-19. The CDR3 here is CASSEVRGLNEQFF. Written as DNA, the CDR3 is TGCGCCAGCAGCGAGGTGAGGGGGCTAAATGAGCAGTTCTTC.